Listed here are 22 T cell receptor beta chains from one sample, sequenced in a study of T cell changes during pregnancy in multiple sclerosis. The protocol was immunoSEQ multiplex PCR, while the TCRdb copy is restricted to in-frame clones and leaves out a portion. The data contain around 49,000 clones, about nine tenths of them singletons. Material: CD4+ T cells from peripheral blood mononuclear cells, obtained after pregnancy. The receptors stem from a female donor in good health, enrolled as a control in a pregnancy study.

This clone appeared a few times. The J gene is TRBJ2-5, the V gene TRBV25-1, with TRBD1 as a possible D gene (5 bases). The CDR3 totals 14 residues. Germline values: CDR1 MGHDK, CDR2 SYGVNS. V was pared by 5 bases and J by 2 bases, with 12 bases between. CDR3 nucleotide sequence: TGTGCCAGCAGTCCTGCCGACAGACAAGAGACCCAGTACTTC. Translation gives CASSPADRQETQYF.

The V call is TRBV7-2, the J call TRBJ2-1; TRBD2 matches at 14 bases. V dropped 5 bases and J dropped 9; count of bases not matched to a gene: 12. The germline gives CDR1 SGHTA, CDR2 FQGNSA. The CDR3 has 17 residues. CDR3 bases: TGTGCCAGCAGCCCATATCCGGGACTAGCGGGAGTCAGTGAGCAGTTCTTC. It specifies CASSPYPGLAGVSEQFF.

The rearrangement joins TRBV5-1 to TRBJ2-3, with D unclear. The germline V gene encodes CDR1 SGHRS and CDR2 YFSETQ. The CDR3 runs to 12 residues. The germline V and J ends were trimmed by 1 base and 4 bases, with 4 bases remaining between them. CDR3 protein: CASSLSSDTQYF. In DNA form, the CDR3 reads TGCGCCAGCAGCTTGTCTTCAGATACGCAGTATTTT. Combining the CDR3 with reference TRBV5-1 and TRBJ2-3 gives the whole variable domain KAGVTQTPRYLIKTRGQQVTLSCSPISGHRSVSWYQQTPGQGLQFLFEYFSETQRNKGNFPGRFSGRQFSNSRSEMNVSTLELGDSALYLCASSLSSDTQYFGPGTRLTVL.

V usage is TRBV5-4 and J usage is TRBJ1-4; 7 bases match TRBD1. Germline V CDR1 and CDR2: SGHNT, YYREEE (reference sequence). V lost 3 bases, J lost 10 bases, and 18 bases stayed unmatched. The length of the CDR3 is 17 residues. CDR3 DNA: TGTGCCAGCAGCTCTTCCGGGACAGATCATTTCCGTGGAAAACTGTTTTTT. This gives the protein CASSSSGTDHFRGKLFF.

The chain recombines TRBV19 with TRBJ2-7; TRBD2 is a possible D gene (6 bases). Germline CDR1 and CDR2: LNHDA and SQIVND (reference sequence). The CDR3 totals 14 residues. The V end lost 4 bases, the J end lost 1 base, and 11 bases lay between the germline ends. CDR3 in amino acids: CASSREEGSYEQYF. CDR3 bases: TGTGCCAGTAGTAGGGAGGAGGGATCCTACGAGCAGTACTTC. Full variable domain (outside the CDR3, taken from reference TRBV19 and TRBJ2-7): DGGITQSPKYLFRKEGQNVTLSCEQNLNHDAMYWYRQDPGQGLRLIYYSQIVNDFQKGDIAEGYSVSREKKESFPLTVTSAQKNPTAFYLCASSREEGSYEQYFGPGTRLTVT.

This sequence joins TRBV28 and TRBJ1-1; perhaps TRBD1 as D (5 bases). Germline lookup yields CDR1 MDHEN and CDR2 SYDVKM. Deletions cut 2 bases from V and 4 bases from J, with 11 bases between. The CDR3 extends over 14 amino acids. The CDR3: CASSLRGTVTEAFF. CDR3 bases: TGTGCCAGCAGTTTAAGGGGCACGGTCACTGAAGCTTTCTTT.

The rearrangement links TRBV7-6 to TRBJ1-1; D is possibly TRBD1 (6 bases). Germline V gene data show CDR1 as SGHVS and CDR2 as FNYEAQ. Trimming took off 1 base at V and 9 bases at J, with 12 bases between the two ends. This CDR3 is built from 13 residues. The CDR3 is CASSLVEGQKAFF. CDR3 in DNA: TGTGCCAGCAGCTTAGTCGAGGGACAAAAAGCTTTCTTT.

This chain's CDR3 is CASSWTGGDEKLFF. CDR3 DNA: TGTGCCAGCAGCTGGACAGGGGGCGACGAAAAACTGTTTTTT. The chain joins TRBV5-5 to TRBJ1-4; 11 nucleotides match TRBD1. Trimming took 3 bases from V and 8 from J; bases not matched to a gene: 3. Germline V gives CDR1 SGHKS, CDR2 YYEKEE (reference sequence). The CDR3 covers 14 residues.

The chain has TRBV6-6 and TRBJ2-5; possibly TRBD2 for D (6 bases). The germline V and J ends were trimmed by 7 bases and 4 bases, with 16 bases remaining between them. This CDR3 comprises 14 residues. Germline-derived CDR1 and CDR2 are MNHNY and SVGAGI (reference sequence). The CDR3 region is CASTDWGVAETQYF. In DNA, the CDR3 is TGTGCCAGCACCGACTGGGGGGTCGCAGAGACCCAGTACTTC.

This sequence joins TRBV7-9 and TRBJ2-7; D is unresolved. This CDR3 contains 12 residues. Germline V gene data show CDR1 as SEHNR and CDR2 as FQNEAQ (reference sequence). V lost 4 bases and J lost 7, with 11 bases in between. As DNA, the CDR3 is TGTGCCAGCAGCTCCATCTCCCGGGAGCAGTACTTC. This gives the protein CASSSISREQYF.

This clone was detected once. This chain uses TRBV10-3 with TRBJ2-7; 7 bases match TRBD2. Trimming took 10 bases from V and 0 from J; bases not matched to a gene: 12. This CDR3 is built from 15 residues. Germline lookup yields CDR1 ENHRY and CDR2 SYGVKD. CDR3 sequence: CASRAGGGSSYEQYF. In DNA form, the CDR3 reads TGTGCCAGCCGCGCGGGCGGCGGGAGCTCCTACGAGCAGTACTTC.

This chain uses TRBV18 with TRBJ1-5; TRBD1 is a possible D gene (5 bases). This CDR3 comprises 14 residues. V lost 2 bases, J lost 3 bases, and 8 bases lay in between. Germline lookup yields CDR1 KGHSH and CDR2 LQKENI. The CDR3 region is CASSPGANNQPQHF. DNA for the CDR3: TGTGCCAGCTCACCAGGGGCCAACAATCAGCCCCAGCATTTT.

This chain links TRBV6-5 with TRBJ1-5; 10 nucleotides line up with TRBD1. After removal of 5 bases from V and 6 bases from J, the junction contained 4 bases not matched to a gene. Germline V CDR1 and CDR2: MNHEY, SVGAGI. The CDR3 loop spans 14 amino acids. The CDR3 DNA reads as TGTGCCAGCAGTCAAAGACAGGGGGCTCAGCCCCAGCATTTT. Its protein product is CASSQRQGAQPQHF.

The CDR3 reads CASSLLADPPYEQYF. In nucleotides, the CDR3 is TGTGCCAGCAGTTTATTAGCGGACCCCCCATACGAGCAGTACTTC. The rearrangement uses TRBV28 and TRBJ2-7; tentative D call: TRBD2 (6 bases). V lost 1 base and J 4 bases, leaving 14 bases between the germline ends. CDR1 and CDR2 from the germline V gene are MDHEN and SYDVKM. This CDR3 spans 15 amino acids. Filled out from reference TRBV28 and TRBJ2-7, the complete variable domain reads DVKVTQSSRYLVKRTGEKVFLECVQDMDHENMFWYRQDPGLGLRLIYFSYDVKMKEKGDIPEGYSVSREKKERFSLILESASTNQTSMYLCASSLLADPPYEQYFGPGTRLTVT.

This chain links TRBV5-1 with TRBJ2-5, with 10 bases aligning to TRBD2. This CDR3 contains 18 residues. Germline V gene lookup returns CDR1 SGHRS and CDR2 YFSETQ. With V trimmed by 0 bases and J by 2 bases, 10 bases remained unmatched. Here the CDR3 DNA reads TGCGCCAGCAGCTTGGTGGCTAGCGGGGGCCTCAAACAAGAGACCCAGTACTTC. Translated: CASSLVASGGLKQETQYF. The entire variable domain, with the rest obtained from reference TRBV5-1 and TRBJ2-5, is as follows: KAGVTQTPRYLIKTRGQQVTLSCSPISGHRSVSWYQQTPGQGLQFLFEYFSETQRNKGNFPGRFSGRQFSNSRSEMNVSTLELGDSALYLCASSLVASGGLKQETQYFGPGTRLLVL.

The chain employs TRBV5-1 and TRBJ1-3, with D unclear. The CDR3 extends over 15 amino acids. The V gene lost 2 bases and the J gene lost 0 bases, with 9 bases spanning the gap. Looked up from germline, CDR1 is SGHRS and CDR2 is YFSETQ. CDR3: CASSFAVGSGNTIYF. CDR3 nucleotides: TGCGCCAGCAGCTTTGCCGTCGGCTCTGGAAACACCATATATTTT.

The rearrangement links TRBV4-2 to TRBJ1-1, with a tentative D call TRBD1 (6 bases). The CDR3 consists of 16 residues. The germline V and J ends were trimmed by 4 bases and 0 bases, with 15 bases remaining between them. Germline assignment: CDR1 LGHNA and CDR2 YNFKEQ. The CDR3 sequence is CASSRPSTGLNTEAFF. In DNA form, the CDR3 reads TGTGCCAGCAGCCGACCCTCGACAGGCTTGAACACTGAAGCTTTCTTT.

This chain links TRBV19 with TRBJ2-3; the match to TRBD1 covers 9 bases. The CDR3 consists of 18 residues. Germline V lookup: CDR1 LNHDA, CDR2 SQIVND (reference sequence). Trimming took 4 bases from V and 5 from J; bases not matched to a gene: 16. This chain's CDR3 is CASSRSALGQGLVDTQYF. Written as DNA, the CDR3 is TGTGCCAGTAGTAGATCTGCCCTGGGACAGGGTCTTGTAGATACGCAGTATTTT.

The chain combines TRBV14 with TRBJ2-7, with D uncertain. CDR1 and CDR2 (germline): SGHDN, FVKESK. The CDR3 spans 15 residues. V dropped 3 bases and J dropped 2 bases, with 14 bases sitting between them. This CDR3 reads CASSQTYPPTYEQYF. The CDR3 nucleotides are TGTGCCAGCAGCCAGACTTACCCCCCTACCTACGAGCAGTACTTC.

This clone was observed a single time. The rearrangement joins TRBV2 to TRBJ1-2; TRBD1 matches at 7 bases. Germline-derived CDR1 and CDR2 are SNHLY and FYNNEI. The CDR3 covers 15 residues. Losses at the gene ends were 6 bases for V and 5 bases for J; bases not matched to a gene: 12. The DNA of the CDR3 is TGTGCCAGCAGGGGGACAGAGAGCAGGACATATGGCTACACCTTC. Translating gives CASRGTESRTYGYTF.

The chain joins TRBV6-6 to TRBJ2-7; 8 bases align to TRBD1. The germline gives CDR1 MNHNY, CDR2 SVGAGI (reference sequence). This CDR3 is 12 amino acids long. Losses at the gene ends were 9 bases for V and 4 bases for J; bases not matched to a gene: 5. The CDR3 spells CASGTGFYEQYF. Here the CDR3 DNA reads TGTGCCAGTGGGACAGGATTTTACGAGCAGTACTTC.

The rearrangement uses TRBV7-9 and TRBJ2-7; D gene ambiguous. CDR3 length: 12 residues. Germline CDR1 is SEHNR and CDR2 is FQNEAQ (reference sequence). V was clipped by 4 bases and J by 0 bases, with 4 bases between them. The CDR3 sequence: CASSSVSYEQYF. The DNA of the CDR3 is TGTGCCAGCAGCTCGGTCTCCTACGAGCAGTACTTC.